The clone carrying this T cell receptor beta chain has at least ten counts. The sample comes from a study of cytomegalovirus exposure and HLA in healthy donors. This CDR3 has 16 residues. Germline CDR1 is LGHNA and CDR2 is YNFKEQ. Deletions cut 4 bases from V and 0 bases from J, with 14 bases between. PCR used 60 Vbeta primers and 13 Jbeta primers. Method: immunoSEQ multiplex PCR; TCRdb's copy keeps in-frame clones and lacks some. The repertoire holds about 140,000 clones, approximately 80% seen once, with roughly 9.7% in the top ten. The sequence was obtained from a woman aged 55-70 years in good health and CMV-seropositive. The sequenced material came from PBMCs. The chain joins TRBV4-2 to TRBJ2-3; D might be TRBD2 (6 bases). Here the CDR3 DNA reads TGTGCCAGCAGCCCGGGACTCGTAGACAGCACAGATACGCAGTATTTT. Residues: CASSPGLVDSTDTQYF.